Ten or more counts support the clone carrying this T cell receptor beta chain. The antigen is undetermined. The V end lost 0 bases, the J end lost 1 base, and 7 bases lay between the germline ends. This CDR3 region has 15 residues. Germline V gives CDR1 LGHNA, CDR2 YSLEER. These data originate in a study of CD8 T cells in ankylosing spondylitis. A quantitative 5'-RACE method, one with molecular barcodes, was used to make TCR beta libraries. Each CDR3 protein gets one entry after TCRdb re-called the 5' RACE reads with MiXCR. The sample contains a few hundred thousand distinct CDR3 sequences, under 8.5% of which appear only once. Broader study findings: Within peripheral blood, clones linked to disease were CD8+ and relatively rare. Within ankylosing spondylitis blood, a TCR beta motif made up of eight or nine highly homologous variants appeared to be characteristic. Some of these motif variants have turned up before, in reports on reactive arthritis synovial fluid and blood.

V and J are TRBV4-3 and TRBJ1-5; a possible D gene is TRBD1 (5 bases). This receptor was obtained from a male donor with ankylosing spondylitis. Sequencing was done on a sample of blood, either unsorted or a sorted T cell fraction (not recorded which). CDR3 DNA sequence: TGCGCCAGCAGCCAAGATAGGGGCAGCAATCAGCCCCAGCATTTT. Residues: CASSQDRGSNQPQHF.